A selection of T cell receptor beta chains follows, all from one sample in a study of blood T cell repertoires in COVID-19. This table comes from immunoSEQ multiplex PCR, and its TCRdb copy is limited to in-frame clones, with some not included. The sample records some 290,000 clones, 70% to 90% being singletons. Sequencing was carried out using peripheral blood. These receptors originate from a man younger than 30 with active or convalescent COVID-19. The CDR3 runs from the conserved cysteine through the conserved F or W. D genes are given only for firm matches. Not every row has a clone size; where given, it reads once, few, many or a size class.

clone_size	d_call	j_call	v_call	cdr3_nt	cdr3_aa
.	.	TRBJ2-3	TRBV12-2	TGTGCAAGTCGCTTACCCGGAGGTAGCGGGAGCCTCACAGATACGCAGTATTTT	CASRLPGGSGSLTDTQYF
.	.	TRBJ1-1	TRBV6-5	TGTGCCAGCAGCATCAGGGATACGACCGAAGCTTTCTTT	CASSIRDTTEAFF
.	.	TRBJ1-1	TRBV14	TGTGCCAGCAGCCAACCGAGGGAACCCTTCGGGATGAACACTGAAGCTTTCTTT	CASSQPREPFGMNTEAFF
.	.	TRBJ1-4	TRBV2	TGTGCCAGCGGGGCGAATGAAAAACTGTTTTTT	CASGANEKLFF
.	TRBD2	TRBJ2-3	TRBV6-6	TGTGCCAGCAGTCTTAGGGGGACTAGCGGGTCGATCACAGATACGCAGTATTTT	CASSLRGTSGSITDTQYF
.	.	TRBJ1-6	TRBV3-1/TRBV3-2	TGTGCCAGCAGCCCCCAGGTCCGGAATTCACCCCTCCACTTT	CASSPQVRNSPLHF
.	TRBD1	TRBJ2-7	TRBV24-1	TGTGCCACCAGTAAAACGGCCGGGACAGGGCGTTTCGAGCAGTACTTC	CATSKTAGTGRFEQYF
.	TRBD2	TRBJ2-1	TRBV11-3	TGTGCCAGCAGCTTAGAATTAGCGGGAGTCACCTACAATGAGCAGTTCTTC	CASSLELAGVTYNEQFF
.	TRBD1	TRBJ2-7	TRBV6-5	TGTGCCAGCAGTTTACACCGGGACAGAAGCTACGAGCAGTACTTC	CASSLHRDRSYEQYF
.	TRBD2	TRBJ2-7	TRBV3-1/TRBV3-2	TGTGCCAGCAGCCAGACTAGCGGCTACGAGCAGTACTTC	CASSQTSGYEQYF
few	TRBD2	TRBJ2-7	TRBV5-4	TGTGCCAGCAGCCGGAGTAGCGGGGGGCCCATCTACGAGCAGTACTTC	CASSRSSGGPIYEQYF
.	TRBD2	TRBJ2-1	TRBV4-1	TGCGCCAGCAGCCGCGGGGGTTCCAAAGCCAATGAGCAGTTCTTC	CASSRGGSKANEQFF
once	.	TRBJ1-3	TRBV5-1	TGCGCCAGCAAACCCGGGTCTGGAAACACCATATATTTT	CASKPGSGNTIYF
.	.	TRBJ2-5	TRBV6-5	TGTGCCAGCAATCAGCGGCGACCACAAGAGACCCAGTACTTC	CASNQRRPQETQYF
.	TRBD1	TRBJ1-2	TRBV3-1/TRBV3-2	TGTGCCAGCAGCCACGAGGGACAGGGGGCGTCCGGATATGGCTACACCTTC	CASSHEGQGASGYGYTF
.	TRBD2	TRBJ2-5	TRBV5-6	TGTGCCAGCAGCCACAAGCTGACTTGGGGGGGGGTCGGAAAGACCCAGTACTTC	CASSHKLTWGGVGKTQYF
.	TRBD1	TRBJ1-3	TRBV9	TGTGCCAGCAGCTTTAGGGGGCAGAACCCTTCTGGAAACACCATATATTTT	CASSFRGQNPSGNTIYF
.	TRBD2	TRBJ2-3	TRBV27	TGTGCCAGCAGTTTATCTAGCGGGGGTGCCGGGGGAACGCAGTATTTT	CASSLSSGGAGGTQYF
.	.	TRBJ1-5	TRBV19	TGTGCCAGTAGTATTACAGAGAATCAGCCCCAGCATTTT	CASSITENQPQHF
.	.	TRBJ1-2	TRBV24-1	TGTGCCACCAGTGGCAAGGATCGCCAGGGGTTTAATGGCTACACCTTC	CATSGKDRQGFNGYTF
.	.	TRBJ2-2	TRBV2	TGTGCCAGCTTCTCCGGGAGAGCCGGGGAGCTGTTTTTT	CASFSGRAGELFF
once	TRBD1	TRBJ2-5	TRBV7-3	TGTGCCAGCAGCCCAGGGGGCCGGGAGACCCAGTACTTC	CASSPGGRETQYF
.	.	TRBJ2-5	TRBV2	TGTGCCAGCAGAGGGGTCAGGTACCAAGAGACCCAGTACTTC	CASRGVRYQETQYF
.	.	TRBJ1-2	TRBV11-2	TGTGCCAGCAGCTCAACAGGAGATGGCTACACCTTC	CASSSTGDGYTF
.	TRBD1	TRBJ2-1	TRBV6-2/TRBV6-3	TGTGCCAGCAGCAGACGGGACAGGGTAAGGAGCTCCTACAATGAGCAGTTCTTC	CASSRRDRVRSSYNEQFF
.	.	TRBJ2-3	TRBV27	TGTGCCAGCAGTTCCCAACTAGCCCCTAGCACAGATACGCAGTATTTT	CASSSQLAPSTDTQYF
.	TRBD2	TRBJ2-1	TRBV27	TGTGCCAGCAGTTGGACTAGCTTTAATGAGCAGTTCTTC	CASSWTSFNEQFF
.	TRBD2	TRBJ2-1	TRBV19	TGTGCCAGTAGTAGTCGGGGACTAGCGGGAGGGCCGGAGAATGAGCAGTTCTTC	CASSSRGLAGGPENEQFF
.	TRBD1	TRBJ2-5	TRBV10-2	TGCGCCAGCACAGAACAAGGACAGGCGACCCAAGAGACCCAGTACTTC	CASTEQGQATQETQYF
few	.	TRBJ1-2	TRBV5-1	TGCGCCAGCAGCTTGACACGTCTCAACTATGGCTACACCTTC	CASSLTRLNYGYTF
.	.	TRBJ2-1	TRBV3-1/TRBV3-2	TGTGCCAGCAGCCAAGAGGCCCAAACGCATATCAATGAGCAGTTCTTC	CASSQEAQTHINEQFF
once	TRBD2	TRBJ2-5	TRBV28	TGTGCCAGCAGTTTAGGGACTAGCGGGACCTGGGTCCAAGAGACCCAGTACTTC	CASSLGTSGTWVQETQYF
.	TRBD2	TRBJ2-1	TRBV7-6	TGTGCCAGCAGCCTAGGAGTAGCGGGAGACAATGAGCAGTTCTTC	CASSLGVAGDNEQFF
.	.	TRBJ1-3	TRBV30	TGTGCCTGGAGTGTACCGGGAGGGACATCTGGAAACACCATATATTTT	CAWSVPGGTSGNTIYF
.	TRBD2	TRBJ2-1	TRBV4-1	TGCGCCAGCAGCCAAGCACTAGCGGGGGGAGGTGAGCAGTTCTTC	CASSQALAGGGEQFF
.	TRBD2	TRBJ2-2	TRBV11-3	TGTGCCAGCAGCTCGGGGGTAGCGGGAGGTGCTCTCTGGGAGCTGTTTTTT	CASSSGVAGGALWELFF
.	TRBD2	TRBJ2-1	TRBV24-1	TGTGCCACCACGACTAGCGGGAGCCGTGGGGCCTACAATGAGCAGTTCTTC	CATTTSGSRGAYNEQFF
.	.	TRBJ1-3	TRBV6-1	TGTGCCAGCAGTGAACTTTATCGAAACACCATATATTTT	CASSELYRNTIYF
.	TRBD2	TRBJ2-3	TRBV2	TGTGCCAGCAGTGAAGCCGCAACTAGCGGGGGGGGTGCAGATACGCAGTATTTT	CASSEAATSGGGADTQYF
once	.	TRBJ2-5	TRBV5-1	TGCGCCAGCAGCTTGGATGGGGCGACAGAGACCCAGTACTTC	CASSLDGATETQYF
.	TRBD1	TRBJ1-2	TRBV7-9	TGTGCCAGCAGCTTAGATGGGGGACAGGGGGCGCCTGGTGGCTACACCTTC	CASSLDGGQGAPGGYTF
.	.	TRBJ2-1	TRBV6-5	TGTGCCAGCACGGGTACGCCAGGGAATTACAATGAGCAGTTCTTC	CASTGTPGNYNEQFF
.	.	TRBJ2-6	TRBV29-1	TGCAGCGTTGAACAGGGAACGAGTGGGGCCAACGTCCTGACTTTC	CSVEQGTSGANVLTF
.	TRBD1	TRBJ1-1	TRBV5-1	TGCGCCAGCAGAGACAGGGGGAGTACTGAAGCTTTCTTT	CASRDRGSTEAFF
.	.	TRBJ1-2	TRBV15	TGTGCCACCAGCAGAGATTTGGCAGATGGCTACACCTTC	CATSRDLADGYTF
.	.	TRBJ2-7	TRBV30	TGTGCCTGGAGTGTGGGGCAGGGGATTCCCCCCTACGAGCAGTACTTC	CAWSVGQGIPPYEQYF
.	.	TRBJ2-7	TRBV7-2	TGTGCCAGCAGCCCCCCTAGCTACGAGCAGTACTTC	CASSPPSYEQYF
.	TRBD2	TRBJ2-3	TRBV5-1	TGCGCCAGCAGCCTGGAACCGAATAAGCGGGGGTATTTT	CASSLEPNKRGYF
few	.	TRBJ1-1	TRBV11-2	TGTGCCAGCAGCCGCGGAGTGAACACTGAAGCTTTCTTT	CASSRGVNTEAFF
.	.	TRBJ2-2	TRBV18	TGTGCCAGCTCGGAGGGGCTCGGGGAGCTGTTTTTT	CASSEGLGELFF
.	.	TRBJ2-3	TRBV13	TGTGCCAGCAGCTTAGTTGGGGGCCTCACAGATACGCAGTATTTT	CASSLVGGLTDTQYF
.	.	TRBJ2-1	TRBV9	TGTGCCAGCAGCGTAGCTGGGCAGGGCTACAATGAGCAGTTCTTC	CASSVAGQGYNEQFF
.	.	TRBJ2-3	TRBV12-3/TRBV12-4	TGTGCCAGCAGTTTCGGGGTTGCGGGGACGCAGTATTTT	CASSFGVAGTQYF
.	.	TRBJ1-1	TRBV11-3	TGTGCCAGCAGCTTAGATTCCCGAGGGACTGAAGCTTTCTTT	CASSLDSRGTEAFF
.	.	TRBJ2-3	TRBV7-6	TGTGCCAGCAGCTTAGGGAGAACAGATACGCAGTATTTT	CASSLGRTDTQYF
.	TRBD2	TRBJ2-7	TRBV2	TGTGCCACCGCGACCGGGACTAGCGTCTACGAGCAGTACTTC	CATATGTSVYEQYF
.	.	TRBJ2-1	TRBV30	TGTGCCTGGAGTGTACAATTGAATGAGCAGTTCTTC	CAWSVQLNEQFF
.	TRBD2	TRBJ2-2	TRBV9	TGTGCCAGCGGGCATTCCGGGACTAGCGGGAGAAACACCGGGGAGCTGTTTTTT	CASGHSGTSGRNTGELFF
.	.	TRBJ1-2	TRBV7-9	TGTGCCAGCAGCTATCATCTTGAACGAGAATCCTTC	CASSYHLERESF